This T cell receptor beta chain was sequenced during a study of blood T cell repertoires in COVID-19. Methods used by the authors: Estimated nucleated cell counts came from reference gene primer amplification. The data were produced by immunoSEQ multiplex PCR, yet TCRdb's version contains in-frame clones alone and is incomplete. D and trimming were read from the DNA, whereas the V and J calls and clone size are those reported in that table. Of around 210,000 clones listed, almost 90% are singletons. The V gene's germline CDR1 is SGHRS and CDR2 YFSETQ. The V segment lost 0 bases and the J segment 4 bases; nucleotides outside the gene matches: 8. The CDR3 covers 16 residues.

The chain couples TRBV5-1 to TRBJ2-7; 9 bases map to TRBD2. Sequenced input: peripheral blood. The clonotype was recovered from a young man with active or convalescent COVID-19. For the CDR3, the DNA is TGCGCCAGCAGCTTGGGGTTGCGGGAGGGCCAATACGAGCAGTACTTC. This gives the protein CASSLGLREGQYEQYF.